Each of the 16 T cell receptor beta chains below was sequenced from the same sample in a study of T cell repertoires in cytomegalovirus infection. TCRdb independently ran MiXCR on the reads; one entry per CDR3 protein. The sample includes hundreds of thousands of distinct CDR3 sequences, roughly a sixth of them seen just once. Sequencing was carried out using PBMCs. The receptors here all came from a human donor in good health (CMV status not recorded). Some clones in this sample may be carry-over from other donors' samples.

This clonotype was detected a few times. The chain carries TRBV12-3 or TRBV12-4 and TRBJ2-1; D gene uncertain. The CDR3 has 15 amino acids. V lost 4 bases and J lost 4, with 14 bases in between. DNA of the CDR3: TGTGCCAGCAGTTCGGGCAGCCTGAGGTACAATGAGCAGTTCTTC. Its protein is CASSSGSLRYNEQFF.

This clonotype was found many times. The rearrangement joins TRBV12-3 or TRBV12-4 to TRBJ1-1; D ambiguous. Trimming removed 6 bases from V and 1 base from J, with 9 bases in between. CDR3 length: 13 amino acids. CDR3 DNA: TGTGCCAGCAGGGTCACCACGAACACTGAAGCTTTCTTT. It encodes CASRVTTNTEAFF.

DNA of the CDR3: TGTGCCAGCAAGACTAGCGGGGGGGCCTCTTTATACGAGCAGTACTTC. It encodes CASKTSGGASLYEQYF. The genes are TRBV28 and TRBJ2-7, with TRBD2 identical over 14 bases. Germline V gene data show CDR1 as MDHEN and CDR2 as SYDVKM. V was clipped by 7 bases and J by 4 bases; unmatched bases: 9. The CDR3 extends over 16 amino acids.

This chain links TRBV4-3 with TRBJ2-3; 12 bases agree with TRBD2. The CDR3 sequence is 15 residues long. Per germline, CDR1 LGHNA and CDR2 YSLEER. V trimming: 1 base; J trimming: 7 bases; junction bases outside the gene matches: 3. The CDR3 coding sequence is TGCGCCAGCAGCCAAGGGACTAGCGGGGCGCATACGCAGTATTTT. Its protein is CASSQGTSGAHTQYF.

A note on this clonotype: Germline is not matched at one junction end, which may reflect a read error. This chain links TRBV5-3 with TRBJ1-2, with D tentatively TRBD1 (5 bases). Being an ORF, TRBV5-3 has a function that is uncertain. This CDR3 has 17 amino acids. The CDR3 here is CASSLGGDSPVGYGYTF. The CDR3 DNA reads TGTGCCAGCAGCTTGGGGGGGGATTCCCCGGTTGGCTATGGCTACACCTTC.

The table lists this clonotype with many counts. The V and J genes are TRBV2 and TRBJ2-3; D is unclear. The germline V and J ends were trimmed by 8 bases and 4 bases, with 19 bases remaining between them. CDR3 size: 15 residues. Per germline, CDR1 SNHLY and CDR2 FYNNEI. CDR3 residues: CASEQAYFASDTQYF. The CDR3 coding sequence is TGTGCCAGCGAGCAGGCTTATTTCGCCTCAGATACGCAGTATTTT. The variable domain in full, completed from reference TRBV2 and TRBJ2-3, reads EPEVTQTPSHQVTQMGQEVILRCVPISNHLYFYWYRQILGQKVEFLVSFYNNEISEKSEIFDDQFSVERPDGSNFTLKIRSTKLEDSAMYFCASEQAYFASDTQYFGPGTRLTVL.

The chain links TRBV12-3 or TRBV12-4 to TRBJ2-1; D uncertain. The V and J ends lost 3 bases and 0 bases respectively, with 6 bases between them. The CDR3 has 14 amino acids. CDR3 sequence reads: CASSFRSSYNEQFF. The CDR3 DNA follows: TGTGCCAGCAGTTTCAGGAGCTCCTACAATGAGCAGTTCTTC.

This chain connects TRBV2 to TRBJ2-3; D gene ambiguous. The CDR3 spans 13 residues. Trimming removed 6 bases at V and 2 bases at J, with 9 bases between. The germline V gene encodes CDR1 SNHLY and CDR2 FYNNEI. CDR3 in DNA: TGTGCCAGCAGCTTGAGTCACACAGATACGCAGTATTTT. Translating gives CASSLSHTDTQYF.

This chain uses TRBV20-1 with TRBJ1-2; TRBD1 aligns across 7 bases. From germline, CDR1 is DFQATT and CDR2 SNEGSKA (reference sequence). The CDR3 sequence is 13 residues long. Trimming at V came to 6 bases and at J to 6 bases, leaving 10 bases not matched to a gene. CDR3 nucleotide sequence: TGCAGTGCCGACCCTAAGGGGGCCCATGGCTACACCTTC. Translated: CSADPKGAHGYTF.

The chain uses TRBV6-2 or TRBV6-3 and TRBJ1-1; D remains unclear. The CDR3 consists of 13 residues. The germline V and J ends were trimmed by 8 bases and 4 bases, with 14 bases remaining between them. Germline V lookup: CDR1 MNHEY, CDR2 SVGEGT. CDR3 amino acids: CASGWQRGTEAFF. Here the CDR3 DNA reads TGTGCCAGCGGGTGGCAGCGGGGCACTGAAGCTTTCTTT.

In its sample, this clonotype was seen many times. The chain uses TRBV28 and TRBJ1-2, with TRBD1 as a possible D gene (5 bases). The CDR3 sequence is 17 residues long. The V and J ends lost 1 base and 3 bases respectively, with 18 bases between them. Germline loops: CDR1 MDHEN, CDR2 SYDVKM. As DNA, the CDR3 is TGTGCCAGCAGTTTATCCGCGGTGCAGGGTCAAGACTATGGCTACACCTTC. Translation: CASSLSAVQGQDYGYTF.

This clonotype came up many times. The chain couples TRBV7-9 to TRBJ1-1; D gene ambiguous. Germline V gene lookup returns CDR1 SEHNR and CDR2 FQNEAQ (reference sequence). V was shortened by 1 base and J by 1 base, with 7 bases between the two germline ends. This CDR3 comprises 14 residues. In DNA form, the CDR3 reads TGTGCCAGCAGCTTAGGTTCACAGAACACTGAAGCTTTCTTT. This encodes CASSLGSQNTEAFF.

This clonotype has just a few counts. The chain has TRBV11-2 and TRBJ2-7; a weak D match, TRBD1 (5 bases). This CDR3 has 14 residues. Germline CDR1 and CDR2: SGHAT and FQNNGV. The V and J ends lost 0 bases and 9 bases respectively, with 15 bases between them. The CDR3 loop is CASSLETVVLVQYF. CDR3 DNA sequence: TGTGCCAGCAGCTTAGAGACAGTAGTTTTGGTGCAGTACTTC.

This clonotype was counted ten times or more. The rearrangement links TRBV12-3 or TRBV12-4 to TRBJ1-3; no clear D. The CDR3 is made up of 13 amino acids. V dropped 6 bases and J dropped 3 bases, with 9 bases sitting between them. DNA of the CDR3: TGTGCCAGCAGCCCCTATTATGGAAACACCATATATTTT. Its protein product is CASSPYYGNTIYF.

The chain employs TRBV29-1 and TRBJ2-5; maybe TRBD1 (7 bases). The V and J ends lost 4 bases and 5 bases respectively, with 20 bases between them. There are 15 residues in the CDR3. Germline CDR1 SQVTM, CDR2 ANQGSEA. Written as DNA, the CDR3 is TGCAGCGTTGCGAGGGTTGGAGGGGGCGTTGAGACCCAGTACTTC. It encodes CSVARVGGGVETQYF. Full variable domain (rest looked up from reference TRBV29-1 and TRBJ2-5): SAVISQKPSRDICQRGTSLTIQCQVDSQVTMMFWYRQQPGQSLTLIATANQGSEATYESGFVIDKFPISRPNLTFSTLTVSNMSPEDSSIYLCSVARVGGGVETQYFGPGTRLLVL.

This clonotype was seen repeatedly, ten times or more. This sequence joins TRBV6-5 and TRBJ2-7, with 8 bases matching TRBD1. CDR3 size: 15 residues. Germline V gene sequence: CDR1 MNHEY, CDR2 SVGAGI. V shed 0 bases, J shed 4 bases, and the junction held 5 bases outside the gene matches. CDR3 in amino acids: CASSYSETGAYEQYF. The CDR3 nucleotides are TGTGCCAGCAGTTACTCTGAGACAGGGGCGTACGAGCAGTACTTC.